This TCR beta chain was captured in a study of cytomegalovirus exposure and HLA in healthy donors. General study results and limits: Trimming of TCR beta V- and J-genes showed a link, identified in a later analysis, to a missense DCLRE1C variant.

Germline-derived CDR1 and CDR2 are SGHRS and YFSETQ. CDR3 length: 13 amino acids. Trimming stripped 1 base from V and 4 bases from J, with 8 bases between. This clone has a handful of counts. What it binds is not known. PCR involved 60 Vbeta and 13 Jbeta primers. Only in-frame clones appear in the TCRdb table, and some are missing; sequencing was by immunoSEQ multiplex PCR. The sample gives 120,000 to 150,000 clones, under 70% of which show up once; 6.5% is in the top ten. The gene calls are TRBV5-1 and TRBJ1-2; D uncertain. The clonotype comes from an older woman in good health and CMV-seronegative. Specimen: PBMCs. The CDR3 coding sequence is TGCGCCAGCAGCTTGTCAGGATCCTATGGCTACACCTTC. It translates to CASSLSGSYGYTF. The full variable domain, with the rest looked up from reference TRBV5-1 and TRBJ1-2, is KAGVTQTPRYLIKTRGQQVTLSCSPISGHRSVSWYQQTPGQGLQFLFEYFSETQRNKGNFPGRFSGRQFSNSRSEMNVSTLELGDSALYLCASSLSGSYGYTFGSGTRLTVV.